Listed below are T cell receptor beta chains from one sample, sequenced in a study of regulatory T cells in long-lasting Graves disease. TCRdb independently ran MiXCR on the multiplex PCR reads; one entry per CDR3 protein. The sample consists of a few hundred thousand distinct CDR3 sequences, 12% of them appearing once. A further study also used this sample, focusing on T cells in Graves' hyperthyroidism and ophthalmopathy.

Source: peripheral blood mononuclear cells (PBMCs), taken at new diagnosis, from a patient treated with antithyroid drugs. The receptors here all came from a woman aged 18-35 years with Graves disease. Each CDR3 is given with its conserved first and last residue. A D gene is named only where the DNA matches it firmly. Some rows have no size entry. The others give once, few or many, or a class for an expanded clone.

D | J | size | V | DNA | CDR3
. | TRBJ2-5 | many | TRBV12-3/TRBV12-4 | TGTGCCAGCAGTTTACGGCCTGGGACCCAGTACTTC | CASSLRPGTQYF
. | TRBJ1-4 | . | TRBV20-1 | TGCAGTGCTGGACTGGGCAACGAACTGTTTTTT | CSAGLGNELFF
. | TRBJ1-1 | few | TRBV27 | TGTGCCAGCAGTTTAACCCGGGGTATGAACACTGAAGCTTTCTTT | CASSLTRGMNTEAFF
. | TRBJ1-5 | many | TRBV20-1 | TGCAGTGCCGCCTCACAGGAGAGGAGGGGTCAGCCCCAGCATTTT | CSAASQERRGQPQHF
. | TRBJ2-3 | many | TRBV4-3 | TGCGCCAGCAGCCAAGGGGCAGGGTTAGGAGATACGCAGTATTTT | CASSQGAGLGDTQYF
TRBD2 | TRBJ2-7 | many | TRBV20-1 | TGCAGTGCCCAGCCTAGCGGGAGTGACGAACAGTACTTC | CSAQPSGSDEQYF
. | TRBJ1-1 | many | TRBV6-1 | TGTGCCAGCAGGAAAATTCAGGGGAGCACTGAAGCTTTCTTT | CASRKIQGSTEAFF
TRBD2 | TRBJ2-5 | many | TRBV20-1 | TGCAGTGCTAGAGACCCAAAACTAGCGGGAGTGGTGGGAGAGACCCAGTACTTC | CSARDPKLAGVVGETQYF
TRBD2 | TRBJ2-1 | many | TRBV27 | TGTGCCAGCAGTTTGGAAGGACTAGCAGGGATCGATGAGCAGTTCTTC | CASSLEGLAGIDEQFF
TRBD1 | TRBJ1-3 | many | TRBV28 | TGTGCCAGCGGCCCGGGACAGGGATGGGCCGGAAACACCATATATTTT | CASGPGQGWAGNTIYF
. | TRBJ2-2 | many | TRBV20-1 | TGCAGTGCTAGAGTAACCCGGGGCTGGAACACCGGGGAGCTGTTTTTT | CSARVTRGWNTGELFF
. | TRBJ2-1 | many | TRBV24-1 | TGTGCCACCAGTGATTTGCAACACCGGAATGAGCAGTTCTTC | CATSDLQHRNEQFF